The clone carrying this T cell receptor beta chain was seen ten or more times. What it binds is not known. This specimen belongs to a study of T cells in Graves' hyperthyroidism and ophthalmopathy. Looking at the study overall: At initial diagnosis, before any treatment had begun, peripheral blood was obtained. Findings and caveats of the study: Most thyroid clonotypes with frequency above 0.001 were detected in blood.

RNA transcripts gave rise to amplified TCR beta CDR3 regions. The HTBI primer set was used in a first-round RT-PCR of the TCR CDR3. TCRdb analysed the multiplex PCR reads with MiXCR anew, one entry per CDR3 protein. The top ten clones hold approximately 8% of a sample with around 420,000 distinct CDR3 sequences, 15% to 17% of them seen once. The CDR3 runs 13 residues. Per germline, CDR1 SGHVS and CDR2 FNYEAQ. V lost 2 bases, J lost 2 bases, and 7 bases lay in between. Recently diagnosed hyperthyroidism of less than 2 months' duration affected patients aged 18 to 65. The TCR sequence derives from a woman between 18 and 29 years old with Graves' hyperthyroidism. The rearrangement joins TRBV7-6 to TRBJ2-7; the D is unclear. Sequenced sample: blood. The CDR3 sequence: CASSLRATYEQYF. The CDR3, as DNA: TGTGCCAGCAGCTTACGGGCTACCTACGAGCAGTACTTC.